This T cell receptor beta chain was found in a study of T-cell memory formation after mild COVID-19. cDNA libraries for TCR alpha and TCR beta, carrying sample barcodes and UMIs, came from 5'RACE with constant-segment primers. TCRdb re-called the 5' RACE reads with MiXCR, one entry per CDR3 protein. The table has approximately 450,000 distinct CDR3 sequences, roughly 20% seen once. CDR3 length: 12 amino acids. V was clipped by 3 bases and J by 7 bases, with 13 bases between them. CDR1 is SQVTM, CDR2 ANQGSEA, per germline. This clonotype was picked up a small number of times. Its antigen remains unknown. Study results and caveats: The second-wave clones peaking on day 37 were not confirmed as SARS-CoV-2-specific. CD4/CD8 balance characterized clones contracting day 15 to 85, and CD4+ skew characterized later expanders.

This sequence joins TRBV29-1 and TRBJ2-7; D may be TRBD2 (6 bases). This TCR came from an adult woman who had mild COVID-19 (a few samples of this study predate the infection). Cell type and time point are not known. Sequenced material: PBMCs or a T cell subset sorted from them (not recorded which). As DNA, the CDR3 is TGCAGCGTTGACGCCCTCGGGGGAGAGCAGTACTTC. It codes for CSVDALGGEQYF.